This T cell receptor beta chain derives from a study of blood T cell repertoires in COVID-19. Study as a whole: The United States, Italy and Spain supplied acute and convalescent COVID-19 samples. PBMCs, B-cell-depleted T cells, or T cells provided the cDNA or gDNA that made up the material.

In the original analysis: Quantification of nucleated cells was approximated via reference gene primer amplification. Using immunoSEQ multiplex PCR, the repertoire was profiled, and TCRdb retains in-frame clones only, with some absent. V, J and clone size were drawn from that table, and D and trimming were deduced from the DNA. The table records 410,000 or so clones, approximately 90% of them present only once. The V and J ends lost 2 bases and 5 bases respectively, with 10 bases between them. The CDR3 sequence is 14 residues long. Germline values: CDR1 KGHSH, CDR2 LQKENI. The Seattle patients joined while their infection was active and were tracked longitudinally afterward.

This TCR was recovered from a woman in her forties with COVID-19, enrolled during active disease. The rearrangement links TRBV18 to TRBJ2-1, with TRBD1 as a possible D gene (6 bases). Sequenced material: peripheral blood. The CDR3 DNA sequence: TGTGCCAGCTCACCAAACAGGGTGGACAATGAGCAGTTCTTC. Its translation: CASSPNRVDNEQFF.